This TCR beta chain was sequenced for a study of T-cell reconstitution after alpha-beta-depleted transplantation in children. Notes on the study in general: From surviving recipient T cells and thymic progenitors came the high day-60 TCRbeta diversity observed in some patients.

A library of TCRbeta sequences, prepared with unique molecular identifiers, was generated. TCRdb called the PCR reads again in MiXCR, with one record for every CDR3 protein. In the table there are under 850,000 distinct CDR3 sequences, around 14% of which are singletons. Comment on this clonotype: The target antigen is unknown.

The germline gives CDR1 SGHDN, CDR2 FVKESK. This CDR3 has 11 amino acids. V was cut by 7 bases and J by 6 bases, with 10 bases left in between. The specimen was PBMCs, collected before TCRalphabeta/CD19-depleted stem cell transplant. The rearrangement uses TRBV14 and TRBJ2-7; D unclear. The sequence was collected from a girl aged 2 to 9 with congenital amegakaryocytic thrombocytopenia, due to receive a stem cell transplant. The CDR3 loop reads CASKGPSEQYF. The CDR3, as DNA: TGTGCCAGCAAAGGTCCTAGCGAGCAGTACTTC.